The 5 T cell receptor beta chains below were found in one sample sequenced in a study of T cell changes during pregnancy in multiple sclerosis. TCRdb's copy holds only in-frame clones and misses some; the assay was immunoSEQ multiplex PCR. The table lists over 25,000 clones, roughly nine tenths of them singletons, with roughly 6.9% in the top ten. The sample was CD8+ T cells from peripheral blood mononuclear cells, taken in the second trimester of pregnancy. The receptors here all came from a female donor with multiple sclerosis, enrolled in a pregnancy study.

The rearrangement joins TRBV27 to TRBJ1-6; D is uncertain. The CDR3 consists of 14 residues. Germline loops: CDR1 MNHEY, CDR2 SMNVEV (reference sequence). The V end was cut by 6 bases, the J end by 0 bases, with 6 bases between. The CDR3 spells CASRYSSYNSPLHF. As DNA, the CDR3 is TGTGCCAGCAGGTATAGCTCCTATAATTCACCCCTCCACTTT.

This sequence joins TRBV27 and TRBJ2-3, with D perhaps matching TRBD1 (6 bases). The V gene lost 4 bases and the J gene lost 0 bases, with 11 bases spanning the gap. Germline V gives CDR1 MNHEY, CDR2 SMNVEV (reference sequence). This CDR3 region has 15 residues. In DNA form, the CDR3 reads TGTGCCAGCAGTTCCCGAACAGGGAGCACAGATACGCAGTATTTT. Its protein product is CASSSRTGSTDTQYF.

A single count supports this clone. The chain carries TRBV4-3 and TRBJ2-3; the D is unclear. The CDR3 is 13 residues long. Trimming took off 4 bases at V and 3 bases at J, with 8 bases between the two ends. Germline loops: CDR1 LGHNA, CDR2 YSLEER. The CDR3 sequence: CASSRDSTDTQYF. For the CDR3, the DNA is TGCGCCAGCAGCCGCGACTCGACAGATACGCAGTATTTT.

This clone came up a few times. The chain is built from TRBV27 and TRBJ2-1; 7 nucleotides agree with TRBD1. CDR1 MNHEY and CDR2 SMNVEV come from the germline V gene (reference sequence). V lost 3 bases and J lost 10; bases outside the gene matches: 3. The CDR3 totals 12 residues. CDR3 in DNA: TGTGCCAGCAGTTTGACAGGGATCGAGCAGTTCTTC. Protein sequence: CASSLTGIEQFF.

With respect to this clone: The junction departs from germline at one end; a sequencing error may be responsible. The J gene is TRBJ1-2, the V gene TRBV10-1, with D tentatively TRBD1 (5 bases). This CDR3 is built from 12 residues. CDR1 is WNHNN, CDR2 SYGVQD, per germline (reference sequence). As DNA, the CDR3 is TGCGCCAGCATTGAGGGGAGGAATGGCTACACCTTC. The encoded protein is CASIEGRNGYTF.